This TCR beta chain was sequenced during a study of cytomegalovirus exposure and HLA in healthy donors. CDR1 LGHNA and CDR2 YSLEER come from the germline V gene. The V gene lost 5 bases and the J gene lost 7 bases, with 18 bases spanning the gap. The CDR3 covers 15 residues. PCR amplification relied on 60 Vbeta primers (plus 13 Jbeta primers). Clones were read by immunoSEQ multiplex PCR, and TCRdb kept only the in-frame ones, dropping some. The top ten hold roughly 2% of the sample, which has 200,000 to 300,000 clones, just under 85% seen once. The chain recombines TRBV4-3 with TRBJ1-5, with D possibly TRBD1 on 6 matching bases. The sequencing input was PBMCs. This sequence originates from a woman between 35 and 50 years old in good health and CMV-seropositive. This CDR3 reads CASSLGLGAQQPQHF. In nucleotides, the CDR3 is TGCGCCAGCAGCTTAGGACTGGGGGCTCAGCAGCCCCAGCATTTT.